Listed here are 17 T cell receptor beta chains from one sample, sequenced in a study of shared clonotypes between healthy human individuals. Here immunoSEQ multiplex PCR was the method, and the copy in TCRdb shows in-frame clones only, minus some. The data show roughly 1,100,000 clones, around 74% seen once. The material sequenced was memory CD4+ T cells sorted from blood. Subset reported: CD45RA-negative fraction. The receptors stem from a man between 18 and 29 years old in good health.

This sequence joins TRBV18 and TRBJ1-4; 7 nucleotides agree with TRBD1. This CDR3 has 12 residues. V lost 8 bases to trimming and J lost 6 bases; unmatched junction nucleotides: 3. Germline loops: CDR1 KGHSH, CDR2 LQKENI. This CDR3 reads CASGGTDEKLFF. As DNA, the CDR3 is TGTGCCAGCGGAGGGACAGATGAAAAACTGTTTTTT. Combining the CDR3 with reference TRBV18 and TRBJ1-4 gives the whole variable domain NAGVMQNPRHLVRRRGQEARLRCSPMKGHSHVYWYRQLPEEGLKFMVYLQKENIIDESGMPKERFSAEFPKEGPSILRIQQVVRGDSAAYFCASGGTDEKLFFGSGTQLSVL.

Many counts were recorded for this clone. This CDR3 is CSVESPTGVSTDTQYF. CDR3 sequence (DNA): TGCAGCGTTGAAAGTCCTACAGGGGTGAGTACAGATACGCAGTATTTT. This chain uses TRBV29-1 with TRBJ2-3; 7 bases align to TRBD1. The CDR3 sequence is 16 residues long. Germline values: CDR1 SQVTM, CDR2 ANQGSEA. V dropped 2 bases and J dropped 3; count of bases not matched to a gene: 11.

The chain employs TRBV4-3 and TRBJ2-2; no clear D. The CDR3 is made up of 13 amino acids. The germline V gene has CDR1 LGHNA and CDR2 YSLEER. V lost 0 bases, J lost 6 bases, and 5 bases lay in between. CDR3 protein: CASSQDPAGELFF. CDR3 coding DNA: TGCGCCAGCAGCCAAGACCCCGCCGGGGAGCTGTTTTTT.

By sample fraction, this clone is medium-sized. The gene calls are TRBV6-5 and TRBJ2-1; D uncertain. The germline V gene has CDR1 MNHEY and CDR2 SVGAGI. CDR3 length equals 12 residues. V lost 4 bases and J 5 bases, leaving 6 bases between the germline ends. CDR3 region: CASSSTNNEQFF. CDR3 nucleotide sequence: TGTGCCAGCAGTTCCACGAACAATGAGCAGTTCTTC.

The CDR3 is CASSSILGQASPQHF. CDR3 sequence (DNA): TGTGCCAGCAGTTCGATCCTCGGACAGGCCTCACCCCAGCATTTT. The chain is built from TRBV28 and TRBJ1-5; 7 positions match TRBD1. CDR1 MDHEN and CDR2 SYDVKM come from the germline V gene. J gave up 10 bases and V 4 bases, and 13 bases lay outside the gene matches. CDR3 size: 15 residues. Combining the CDR3 with reference TRBV28 and TRBJ1-5 gives the whole variable domain DVKVTQSSRYLVKRTGEKVFLECVQDMDHENMFWYRQDPGLGLRLIYFSYDVKMKEKGDIPEGYSVSREKKERFSLILESASTNQTSMYLCASSSILGQASPQHFGDGTRLSIL.

This clone turned up a few times. V usage is TRBV5-1 and J usage is TRBJ2-3; 9 bases are shared with TRBD2. Germline trimming cut 3 bases from V and 1 base from J; bases unmatched to any gene: 6. The CDR3 is 16 residues long. Per the germline V gene, CDR1 is SGHRS and CDR2 is YFSETQ. The CDR3 here is CASSSGLARGTDTQYF. The CDR3 DNA is TGCGCCAGCAGCTCCGGACTAGCGAGGGGCACAGATACGCAGTATTTT.

This clone was seen a few times. The rearrangement links TRBV19 to TRBJ1-5; no reliable D call. This CDR3 comprises 15 residues. Trimming took 3 bases from V and 6 from J, leaving 15 bases between them. CDR1 is LNHDA and CDR2 is SQIVND in the germline V gene (reference sequence). The CDR3 spells CASSIKDLAGQPQHF. The DNA for the CDR3 is TGTGCCAGTAGTATCAAGGACCTCGCTGGTCAGCCCCAGCATTTT.

About this clone itself: This CDR3 is also generated by other DNA sequences in the sample. The chain uses TRBV5-1 and TRBJ1-1; possibly TRBD1 for D (5 bases). Germline CDR1 reads SGHRS; CDR2 reads YFSETQ. Trimming pared 0 bases from V and 0 bases from J, leaving 9 bases between. This CDR3 has 15 amino acids. In DNA, the CDR3 is TGCGCCAGCAGCTTGGGAACAGGTCTGAACACTGAAGCTTTCTTT. Translating it yields CASSLGTGLNTEAFF.

The gene calls are TRBV5-4 and TRBJ1-6; D not resolved. Germline lookup yields CDR1 SGHNT and CDR2 YYREEE (reference sequence). V was trimmed by 8 bases and J by 17 bases, leaving 23 bases between them. The CDR3 is 13 residues long. This CDR3 reads CARSRPVRGRVHF. Here the CDR3 DNA reads TGTGCCAGAAGCCGCCCCGTGCGGGGAAGGGTCCACTTT.

The gene calls are TRBV13 and TRBJ2-4; D call uncertain. The length of the CDR3 is 16 residues. V gave up 2 bases and J gave up 1 base, with 12 bases separating them. The germline gives CDR1 PRHDT, CDR2 FYEKMQ (reference sequence). The CDR3 here is CASSLYLERAKNIQYF. The CDR3 DNA reads as TGTGCCAGCAGCTTATATCTCGAAAGGGCCAAAAACATTCAGTACTTC. Full variable domain (remainder filled in from reference TRBV13 and TRBJ2-4): AAGVIQSPRHLIKEKRETATLKCYPIPRHDTVYWYQQGPGQDPQFLISFYEKMQSDKGSIPDRFSAQQFSDYHSELNMSSLELGDSALYFCASSLYLERAKNIQYFGAGTRLSVL.

This chain joins TRBV19 and TRBJ2-2; TRBD2 might be the D (5 bases). CDR3 size: 13 residues. Germline lookup yields CDR1 LNHDA and CDR2 SQIVND (reference sequence). V shed 6 bases and J shed 5 bases, with 10 bases lying between them. CDR3 nucleotide sequence: TGTGCCAGTAGAAGGTCGGGAACCGGGGAGCTGTTTTTT. Protein product: CASRRSGTGELFF.

V gene TRBV19 combines with J gene TRBJ1-5; 7 nucleotides match TRBD1. V trimming: 6 bases; J trimming: 1 base; junction bases outside the gene matches: 9. The CDR3 length is 16 residues. In germline, CDR1 is LNHDA, CDR2 SQIVND (reference sequence). The CDR3 nucleotides read TGTGCCAGTAGCACTCTCCTGGGACAGAGCAATCAGCCCCAGCATTTT. This translates into CASSTLLGQSNQPQHF.

V is TRBV11-2 and J is TRBJ2-7, with D possibly being TRBD1 (5 bases). The V gene's germline CDR1 is SGHAT and CDR2 FQNNGV. V dropped 2 bases and J dropped 3 bases, with 11 bases sitting between them. CDR3 length equals 14 residues. As DNA, the CDR3 is TGTGCCAGCAGCTTACAGGGTTTCCTCTACGAGCAGTACTTC. This codes for CASSLQGFLYEQYF.

As regards this clone: This sample includes further DNA sequences coding for the same CDR3. V and J are TRBV5-6 and TRBJ1-6; tentatively, D is TRBD1 (5 bases). Germline CDR1 is SGHDT and CDR2 is YYEEEE. The CDR3 sequence is 14 residues long. V was trimmed by 0 bases and J by 10 bases, leaving 11 bases between them. The CDR3 DNA reads as TGTGCCAGCAGCTTGGCTCTCGGGGACTCACCCCTCCACTTT. Amino acids: CASSLALGDSPLHF.

J is TRBJ2-7 and V is TRBV7-2, with TRBD1 identical over 9 bases. Germline trimming cut 6 bases from V and 7 bases from J; bases unmatched to any gene: 10. Germline CDR1 and CDR2: SGHTA and FQGNSA. The CDR3 is 14 residues long. CDR3 protein: CASRSGTGTGEQYF. The CDR3 nucleotides are TGTGCCAGCAGGTCCGGGACAGGGACTGGTGAGCAGTACTTC.

This chain joins TRBV30 and TRBJ1-6, with D possibly TRBD1 on 6 matching bases. CDR1 and CDR2 (germline): GTSNPN, SVGIG (reference sequence). Trimming removed 3 bases at V and 10 bases at J, with 19 bases between. This CDR3 is 15 amino acids long. For the CDR3, the DNA is TGTGCCTGGAGCTACCCGGGCCAAGGGGGATCACCCCTCCACTTT. This sequence encodes CAWSYPGQGGSPLHF.

The chain recombines TRBV5-1 with TRBJ1-4; D is unclear. The CDR3 covers 15 residues. Germline CDR1 and CDR2: SGHRS and YFSETQ. V dropped 0 bases and J dropped 7 bases, with 13 bases sitting between them. The CDR3: CASSLGPGAGEKLFF. CDR3 DNA: TGCGCCAGCAGCTTGGGACCAGGAGCGGGTGAAAAACTGTTTTTT.